This T cell receptor beta chain was documented in a study of T-cell memory formation after mild COVID-19. Background on the study: Largely donor-specific TCR clusters were found. Study results and caveats: Contracting CD4+ clones sat mainly in CM and EM; CD8+ in EMRA. The SARS-CoV-2 specificity of second-wave clones reaching peak at day 37 remained unverified.

Germline V lookup: CDR1 MNHEY, CDR2 SVGAGI. The CDR3 is 13 residues long. This clonotype has more than one count but fewer than ten. The antigen is not known. A read error may account for a junction end that differs from germline. MiXCR was run by TCRdb on the 5' RACE reads, yielding one entry per CDR3 protein. The sample lists about 290,000 distinct CDR3 sequences; roughly 17% were seen once. Source material: PBMCs or a T cell subset sorted from them (not recorded which). The receptor's source is a man in his late teens or twenties who had mild COVID-19 (a few samples of this study predate the infection). Cell type and time point are not known. The chain recombines TRBV6-5 with TRBJ2-7, with 12 bases that match TRBD2. CDR3 in amino acids: CASSRGLAGHRSF. Written as DNA, the CDR3 is TGTGCCAGCAGCCGCGGACTAGCGGGGCATCGTTCCTTC.